The 8 T cell receptor beta chains below come from one sample, sequenced in a study of vaccination and CD4 T cells after COVID-19. What these receptors recognize is not known. Sample treatment: approximately 9-day PBMC culture with coronavirus spike peptide pools or control peptides (ViraFEST assay). Sequence data for DNA of cultured CD4+ T cells were generated by the Oncomine TCR Beta short-read assay. Via MiXCR, TCRdb re-called the PCR reads, giving one row per CDR3 protein. The sample includes some 16,000 distinct CDR3 sequences, less than 80% of them seen just once. Material for sequencing was CD4+ T cells from blood, cultured in vitro. The receptors shown here come from a human donor who had recovered from COVID-19.

The count of this clonotype is one. The J gene is TRBJ1-5, the V gene TRBV20-1, with no clear D. The CDR3 has 14 residues. V lost 3 bases to trimming and J lost 3 bases, with 12 bases between them. CDR1 and CDR2 (germline): DFQATT, SNEGSKA (reference sequence). CDR3 protein: CSASPGRNNQPQHF. The CDR3 DNA reads TGCAGTGCTAGCCCGGGCAGAAACAATCAGCCCCAGCATTTT.

V gene TRBV24-1 combines with J gene TRBJ1-3, with no clear D. Trimming removed 1 base from V and 1 base from J, with 10 bases in between. The CDR3 is 16 residues long. The V gene's germline CDR1 is KGHDR and CDR2 SFDVKD. The CDR3 DNA reads as TGTGCCACCAGTGATTTCGGAGGCTCTTCTGGAAACACCATATATTTT. As protein: CATSDFGGSSGNTIYF.

This sequence joins TRBV6-1 and TRBJ1-2; D perhaps matches TRBD1 (5 bases). Per the germline V gene, CDR1 is MNHNS and CDR2 is SASEGT. The CDR3 is made up of 14 amino acids. Trimming removed 1 base from V and 2 bases from J, with 8 bases in between. The CDR3 region is CASSEGRGNYGYTF. In nucleotides, the CDR3 is TGTGCCAGCAGTGAAGGTCGGGGGAACTATGGCTACACCTTC.

CDR3 sequence reads: CASSLGGAGGTEAFF. CDR3 nucleotides: TGTGCCAGCAGCTTAGGGGGGGCCGGGGGCACTGAAGCTTTCTTT. The V and J genes are TRBV7-2 and TRBJ1-1; tentative D call: TRBD1 (6 bases). This CDR3 comprises 15 residues. Germline V lookup: CDR1 SGHTA, CDR2 FQGNSA. Trimming left V 1 base short and J 4 bases short, with 13 bases between.

The chain is built from TRBV20-1 and TRBJ1-2, with TRBD1 identical over 7 bases. This CDR3 comprises 10 residues. Per the germline V gene, CDR1 is DFQATT and CDR2 is SNEGSKA (reference sequence). After removal of 6 bases from V and 7 bases from J, the junction contained 2 bases not matched to a gene. The CDR3 bases are TGCAGTGCAGGACAGGTTGGCTACACCTTC. This encodes CSAGQVGYTF.

This chain uses TRBV6-1 with TRBJ2-7; 7 bases align to TRBD1. The CDR3 is 12 amino acids. V shed 6 bases, J shed 3 bases, and the junction held 2 bases outside the gene matches. The germline V gene has CDR1 MNHNS and CDR2 SASEGT. The CDR3 sequence is CASRNRGYEQYF. The CDR3 region has the DNA TGTGCCAGCAGAAACAGGGGCTACGAGCAGTACTTC.

V gene TRBV6-5 combines with J gene TRBJ2-7; 7 bases match TRBD2. CDR3 length: 17 amino acids. Trimming cost V 2 bases and J 3 bases; bases outside gene matches: 13. Germline V lookup: CDR1 MNHEY, CDR2 SVGAGI. This CDR3 is CASSYRGDSGVSYEQYF. Here the CDR3 DNA reads TGTGCCAGCAGTTACCGGGGGGATAGCGGAGTAAGCTACGAGCAGTACTTC.

This clonotype was detected a few times. The chain joins TRBV20-1 to TRBJ1-5; 7 bases agree with TRBD1. The CDR3 extends over 11 amino acids. J was trimmed by 6 bases and V by 6 bases; bases with no gene match: 2. The V gene's germline CDR1 is DFQATT and CDR2 SNEGSKA (reference sequence). CDR3 loop: CSAGQVQPQHF. The CDR3 bases are TGCAGTGCCGGACAGGTTCAGCCCCAGCATTTT.